This T cell receptor beta chain comes out of a study of blood T cells in healthy people across ages. Regarding the study as a whole: Strong correlation was found linking TCR beta diversity to naive T cell percentage.

The CDR3 consists of 14 residues. CDR1 is KGHSH, CDR2 LQKENI, per germline. Between the trimmed V and J ends, which lost 3 bases and 3 bases, there was a span of 12 bases. The second PCR ran about 6 to 12 cycles with a sample-barcoded 5' primer and J-beta primers. TCRdb called the 5' RACE reads again in MiXCR, with one record for every CDR3 protein. The sample contains 1,800,000 or so distinct CDR3 sequences, approximately 40% of which appear only once. As concerns this clonotype: What it binds is unknown.

The sample providers were healthy Caucasian people from Russia, aged roughly 6 to 100. PBMCs, at least 6.5 million per sample, were isolated. The chain recombines TRBV18 with TRBJ2-7, with a weak D call TRBD1 (5 bases). What was sequenced was blood. The receptor was isolated from a human donor in good health. CDR3 nucleotide sequence: TGTGCCAGCTCACCGGACACCCGAAACTACGAGCAGTACTTC. Protein product: CASSPDTRNYEQYF.